This T cell receptor beta chain was sequenced in a study of cytomegalovirus exposure and HLA in healthy donors. Overall study results and limits: Later analysis identified a missense DCLRE1C variant that was linked to TCR beta V- and J-gene trimming. An ancestry cluster, one associated with Asian ancestry, reportedly showed fewer N-insertions than the roughly 700-donor mean in a later analysis. Among TCR sequences, most were rare, though some public TCRs appeared in many donors. Later on, analysis showed that most CMV-associated TCR beta chains appeared to be HLA-restricted.

V dropped 3 bases and J dropped 5 bases, with 13 bases sitting between them. Germline V lookup: CDR1 MGHDK, CDR2 SYGVNS. The CDR3 sequence is 14 residues long. The primer mix had 60 Vbeta and 13 Jbeta primers. Only in-frame clones appear in the TCRdb table, and some are missing; sequencing was by immunoSEQ multiplex PCR. The data hold about 200,000 clones, with 80% to 90% observed a single time. On this clone: What it binds is unknown.

The clonotype originates from a man aged 30 to 45 in good health and CMV-seronegative. Material: PBMCs. The chain is built from TRBV25-1 and TRBJ1-2; no firm D call. As DNA, the CDR3 is TGTGCCAGCAGTGATTCTGGGGAGTTGTATGGCTACACCTTC. Translation: CASSDSGELYGYTF.